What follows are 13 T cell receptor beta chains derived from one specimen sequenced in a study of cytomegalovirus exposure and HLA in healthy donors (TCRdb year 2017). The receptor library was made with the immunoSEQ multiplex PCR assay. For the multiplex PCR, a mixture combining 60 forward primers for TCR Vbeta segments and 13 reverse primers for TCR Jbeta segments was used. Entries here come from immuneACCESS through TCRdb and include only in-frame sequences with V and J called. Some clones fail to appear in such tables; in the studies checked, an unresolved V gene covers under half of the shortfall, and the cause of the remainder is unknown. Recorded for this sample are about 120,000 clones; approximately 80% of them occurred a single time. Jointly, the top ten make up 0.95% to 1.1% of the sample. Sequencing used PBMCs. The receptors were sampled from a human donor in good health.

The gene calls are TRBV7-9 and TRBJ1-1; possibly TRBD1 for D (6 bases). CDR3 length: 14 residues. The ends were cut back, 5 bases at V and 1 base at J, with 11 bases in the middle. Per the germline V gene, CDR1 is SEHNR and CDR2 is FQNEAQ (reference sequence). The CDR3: CASSLRDTNTEAFF. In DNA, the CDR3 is TGTGCCAGCAGCCTCAGGGACACGAACACTGAAGCTTTCTTT.

CDR3: CASRITGIIEAFF. The CDR3 bases are TGTGCCAGTAGAATAACAGGGATTATTGAAGCTTTCTTT. The V call is TRBV19, the J call TRBJ1-1; possibly TRBD1 for D (6 bases). The CDR3 spans 13 residues. Trimming stripped 6 bases from V and 7 bases from J, with 15 bases between. The germline CDR1 and CDR2 sequences are LNHDA and SQIVND (reference sequence). The complete variable domain, with remaining parts taken from reference TRBV19 and TRBJ1-1, reads DGGITQSPKYLFRKEGQNVTLSCEQNLNHDAMYWYRQDPGQGLRLIYYSQIVNDFQKGDIAEGYSVSREKKESFPLTVTSAQKNPTAFYLCASRITGIIEAFFGQGTRLTVV.

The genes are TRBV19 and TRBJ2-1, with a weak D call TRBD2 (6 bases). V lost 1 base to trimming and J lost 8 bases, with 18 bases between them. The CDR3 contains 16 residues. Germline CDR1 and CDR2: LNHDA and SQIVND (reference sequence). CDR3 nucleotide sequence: TGTGCCAGTAGTATAGGGGTGGCGGGGTCGGGATATGAGCAGTTCTTC. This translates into CASSIGVAGSGYEQFF.

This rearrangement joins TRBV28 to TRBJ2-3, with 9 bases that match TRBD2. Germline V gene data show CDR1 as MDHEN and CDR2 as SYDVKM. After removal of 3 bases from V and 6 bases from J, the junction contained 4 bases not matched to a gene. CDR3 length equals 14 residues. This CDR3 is CASSFSLAGDTQYF. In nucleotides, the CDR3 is TGTGCCAGCAGTTTCTCTCTAGCGGGGGATACGCAGTATTTT.

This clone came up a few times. The CDR3 loop reads CASSQEGQGVGEPQHF. DNA of the CDR3: TGTGCCAGCAGCCAAGAAGGACAGGGGGTGGGGGAGCCCCAGCATTTT. The chain combines TRBV4-2 with TRBJ1-5, with 10 bases matching TRBD1. Germline assignment: CDR1 LGHNA and CDR2 YNFKEQ. CDR3 size: 16 residues. Germline trimming cut 0 bases from V and 8 bases from J; bases unmatched to any gene: 7.

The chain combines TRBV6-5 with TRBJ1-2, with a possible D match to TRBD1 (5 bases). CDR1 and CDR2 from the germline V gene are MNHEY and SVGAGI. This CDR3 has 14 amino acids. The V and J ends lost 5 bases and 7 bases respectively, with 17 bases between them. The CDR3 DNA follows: TGTGCCAGCAGTCCCTCTTTGGGGGGGTTTGGCTACACCTTC. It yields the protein CASSPSLGGFGYTF.

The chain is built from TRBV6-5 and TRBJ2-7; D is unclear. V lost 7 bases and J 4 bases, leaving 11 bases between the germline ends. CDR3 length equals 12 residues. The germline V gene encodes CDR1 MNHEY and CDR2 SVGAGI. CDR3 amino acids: CASTSPVYEQYF. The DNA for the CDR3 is TGTGCCAGCACCTCGCCGGTTTACGAGCAGTACTTC.

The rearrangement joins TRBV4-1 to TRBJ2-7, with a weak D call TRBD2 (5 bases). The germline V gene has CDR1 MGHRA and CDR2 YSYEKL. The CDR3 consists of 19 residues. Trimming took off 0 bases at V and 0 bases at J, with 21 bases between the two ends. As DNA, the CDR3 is TGCGCCAGCAGCCAAGATGGGCATGAGGGTATAAGGAGCTCCTACGAGCAGTACTTC. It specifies CASSQDGHEGIRSSYEQYF.

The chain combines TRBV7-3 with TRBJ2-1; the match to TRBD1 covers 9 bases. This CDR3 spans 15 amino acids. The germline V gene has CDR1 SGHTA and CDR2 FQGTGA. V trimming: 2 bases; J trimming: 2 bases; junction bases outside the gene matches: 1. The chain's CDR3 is CASSLGTGPYNEQFF. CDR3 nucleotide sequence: TGTGCCAGCAGCTTAGGGACAGGGCCCTACAATGAGCAGTTCTTC.

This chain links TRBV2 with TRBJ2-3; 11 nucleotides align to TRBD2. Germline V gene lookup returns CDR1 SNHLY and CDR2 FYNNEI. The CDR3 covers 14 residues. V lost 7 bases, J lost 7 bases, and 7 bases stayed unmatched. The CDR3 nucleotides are TGTGCCAGCACCTTTAGCGGGGGGGGCCATACGCAGTATTTT. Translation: CASTFSGGGHTQYF.

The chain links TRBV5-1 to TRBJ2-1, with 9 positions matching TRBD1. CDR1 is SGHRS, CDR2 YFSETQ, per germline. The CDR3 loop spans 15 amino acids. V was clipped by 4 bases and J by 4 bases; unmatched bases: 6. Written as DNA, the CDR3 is TGCGCCAGCAGCGCGACAGGGGGGTTATACAATGAGCAGTTCTTC. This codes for CASSATGGLYNEQFF.

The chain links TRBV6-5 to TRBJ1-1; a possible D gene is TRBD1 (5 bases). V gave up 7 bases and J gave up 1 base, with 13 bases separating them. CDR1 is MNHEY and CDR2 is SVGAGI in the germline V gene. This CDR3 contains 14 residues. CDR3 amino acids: CASTPGRGNTEAFF. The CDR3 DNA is TGTGCCAGCACCCCCGGGAGGGGGAACACTGAAGCTTTCTTT.

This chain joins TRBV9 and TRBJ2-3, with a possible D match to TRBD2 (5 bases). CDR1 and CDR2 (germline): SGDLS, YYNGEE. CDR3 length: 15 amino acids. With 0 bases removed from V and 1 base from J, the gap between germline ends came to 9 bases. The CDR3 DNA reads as TGTGCCAGCAGCGTAGTGGATAGCGGCACAGATACGCAGTATTTT. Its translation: CASSVVDSGTDTQYF. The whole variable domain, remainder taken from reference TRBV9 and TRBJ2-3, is DSGVTQTPKHLITATGQRVTLRCSPRSGDLSVYWYQQSLDQGLQFLIQYYNGEERAKGNILERFSAQQFPDLHSELNLSSLELGDSALYFCASSVVDSGTDTQYFGPGTRLTVL.